The 17 T cell receptor beta chains presented below share a single source sample, sequenced in a study of blood T cells in healthy people across ages. It was with a sample-barcoded 5' primer and a J-beta primer mix that a second PCR of roughly 7 to 11 cycles was run. Each CDR3 protein is one row after TCRdb ran MiXCR on the 5' RACE reads. The repertoire has more than 900,000 distinct CDR3 sequences, around 25% of them found once; the top ten carry about 0.8%. These same data were also listed under a study on T cells of mothers and their children.

The sequenced sample was blood. The receptor source for this set is a girl aged 2-10 years in good health.

This clonotype was detected a few times. This chain joins TRBV4-1 and TRBJ2-7; no clear D. The germline CDR1 and CDR2 sequences are MGHRA and YSYEKL. Trimming removed 0 bases from V and 6 bases from J, with 12 bases in between. The CDR3 is made up of 14 amino acids. For the CDR3, the DNA is TGCGCCAGCAGCCAAGATGGTTTTACGGGCGAGCAGTACTTC. Translating gives CASSQDGFTGEQYF.

The chain couples TRBV18 to TRBJ2-7; D perhaps matches TRBD1 (5 bases). The J call could be wrong; TRBJ2-5 is a better fit for the DNA end. The CDR3 length is 13 residues. Per germline, CDR1 KGHSH and CDR2 LQKENI. CDR3 in DNA: TGTGCCAGCTCACAACAGGTGGGGGAGACCCAGTACTTC. This translates into CASSQQVGETQYF.

The chain joins TRBV20-1 to TRBJ2-1, with 11 bases aligning to TRBD2. The trim removed 7 bases at V and 6 bases at J, leaving 14 bases unmatched. The CDR3 extends over 16 amino acids. Germline CDR1 and CDR2: DFQATT and SNEGSKA (reference sequence). For the CDR3, the DNA is TGCAGTGGGAGAGGTCCTACTAGCGGGAGTCTCAATGAGCAGTTCTTC. This codes for CSGRGPTSGSLNEQFF.

This clonotype occurred many times. V usage is TRBV7-2 and J usage is TRBJ2-3; 8 nucleotides line up with TRBD2. V shed 1 base, J shed 6 bases, and the junction held 6 bases outside the gene matches. Germline CDR1 SGHTA, CDR2 FQGNSA. The CDR3 contains 15 residues. For the CDR3, the DNA is TGTGCCAGCAGCTTAGGGACTAGCCGGGGGGATACGCAGTATTTT. This codes for CASSLGTSRGDTQYF.

This clonotype was seen only a few times. The chain joins TRBV18 to TRBJ1-1; D is ambiguous. CDR1 is KGHSH and CDR2 is LQKENI in the germline V gene. The CDR3 runs to 14 residues. Trimming removed 6 bases from V and 8 bases from J, with 19 bases in between. The DNA for the CDR3 is TGTGCCAGCTCTCTCGGGGTATCGTCGAAGGAAGCTTTCTTT. Its translation: CASSLGVSSKEAFF.

This CDR3 is CASSSTREPYEQYF. The DNA for the CDR3 is TGTGCCAGCAGTTCCACCCGGGAGCCCTACGAGCAGTACTTC. The chain uses TRBV6-2 or TRBV6-3 and TRBJ2-5; weak D call: TRBD2 (6 bases). The tail of the sequence fits TRBJ2-7 better, so the J call may be wrong. The V gene's germline CDR1 is MNHEY and CDR2 SVGEGT. This CDR3 is built from 14 residues.

The rearrangement uses TRBV28 and TRBJ1-5; D is possibly TRBD1 (6 bases). In germline, CDR1 is MDHEN, CDR2 SYDVKM. The CDR3 is 16 amino acids. The ends were cut back, 6 bases at V and 1 base at J, with 16 bases in the middle. Here the CDR3 reads CASSLGGASSNQPQHF. CDR3 DNA sequence: TGTGCCAGCAGCCTAGGGGGGGCATCGAGCAATCAGCCCCAGCATTTT.

The chain links TRBV27 to TRBJ1-1; D may be TRBD1 (5 bases). With 10 bases removed from V and 11 bases from J, the gap between germline ends came to 17 bases. The CDR3 consists of 11 residues. Per the germline V gene, CDR1 is MNHEY and CDR2 is SMNVEV (reference sequence). CDR3 sequence reads: CATITGARAFF. The CDR3 bases are TGTGCCACGATCACCGGGGCCAGGGCTTTCTTT.

This clonotype was detected only a few times. CDR3 nucleotides: TGTGCCAGCAGCTTAACAGGGGGCGGTCGAGCTTTCTTT. It codes for CASSLTGGGRAFF. The V and J genes are TRBV7-3 and TRBJ1-1; TRBD1 aligns across 7 bases. CDR3 length equals 13 residues. The germline CDR1 and CDR2 sequences are SGHTA and FQGTGA. Trimming at V came to 0 bases and at J to 10 bases, leaving 5 bases not matched to a gene.

This clonotype turned up a few times. The chain has TRBV4-3 and TRBJ1-5; no reliable D call. Deletions cut 0 bases from V and 11 bases from J, with 17 bases between. In germline, CDR1 is LGHNA, CDR2 YSLEER. CDR3 size: 15 residues. In DNA, the CDR3 is TGCGCCAGCAGCCAAGATTTGGGCCAGCCAAGTACCCAGCATTTT. This gives the protein CASSQDLGQPSTQHF.

The rearrangement joins TRBV19 to TRBJ2-7; D may be TRBD1 or TRBD2 (5 bases each). The germline CDR1 and CDR2 sequences are LNHDA and SQIVND (reference sequence). Trimming shortened V by 5 bases and J by 5 bases, and 25 bases separated the two germline ends. This CDR3 is 17 amino acids long. In DNA, the CDR3 is TGTGCCAGTAGTCCCCAATTTCCGGGACCCCCGTTGGACGAGCAGTACTTC. This translates into CASSPQFPGPPLDEQYF.

The chain has TRBV6-5 and TRBJ1-4, with a tentative D call TRBD1 (5 bases). CDR3 length: 15 residues. CDR1 and CDR2 from the germline V gene are MNHEY and SVGAGI. V lost 4 bases and J 7 bases, leaving 16 bases between the germline ends. The CDR3 DNA reads TGTGCCAGCAGTTCAGAGCTCGGGGCATCTGAAAAACTGTTTTTT. Translation gives CASSSELGASEKLFF.

A few counts support this clonotype. The chain is built from TRBV6-5 and TRBJ1-1; TRBD1 might be the D (5 bases). V was pared by 1 base and J by 6 bases, with 9 bases between. The V gene's germline CDR1 is MNHEY and CDR2 SVGAGI. The CDR3 extends over 13 amino acids. Written as DNA, the CDR3 is TGTGCCAGCAGTTACTTCGGGGGACCTGAAGCTTTCTTT. Its translation: CASSYFGGPEAFF.

The V gene is TRBV6-6, the J gene TRBJ2-6; D is unresolved. The CDR3 is 13 amino acids. Trimming pared 8 bases from V and 4 bases from J, leaving 9 bases between. Germline V lookup: CDR1 MNHNY, CDR2 SVGAGI (reference sequence). The CDR3 loop is CASLGTGANVLTF. For the CDR3, the DNA is TGTGCCAGCCTAGGAACCGGGGCCAACGTCCTGACTTTC.

The gene calls are TRBV24-1 and TRBJ2-7; D is perhaps TRBD1 or TRBD2 (5 bases each). Germline-derived CDR1 and CDR2 are KGHDR and SFDVKD. The CDR3 loop spans 14 amino acids. Trimming shortened V by 5 bases and J by 3 bases, and 13 bases separated the two germline ends. In nucleotides, the CDR3 is TGTGCCACCAGTGGGGGACCACTGGACTACGAGCAGTACTTC. Translation gives CATSGGPLDYEQYF.

The chain links TRBV2 to TRBJ2-1; TRBD1 matches at 7 bases. The CDR3 is 15 residues long. With 7 bases clipped from V and 0 bases from J, the junction kept 6 bases outside the gene matches. Germline assignment: CDR1 SNHLY and CDR2 FYNNEI. The CDR3 protein is CASTTTGYSYNEQFF. The CDR3, as DNA: TGTGCCAGCACCACGACAGGGTACTCCTACAATGAGCAGTTCTTC. Drawing the rest from reference TRBV2 and TRBJ2-1, the complete variable domain is EPEVTQTPSHQVTQMGQEVILRCVPISNHLYFYWYRQILGQKVEFLVSFYNNEISEKSEIFDDQFSVERPDGSNFTLKIRSTKLEDSAMYFCASTTTGYSYNEQFFGPGTRLTVL.

A few counts support this clonotype. The germline gene is not matched at one end of the junction; a read error may be the cause. The chain is built from TRBV7-7 and TRBJ2-6; TRBD2 matches at 7 bases. The CDR3 has 13 residues. CDR1 and CDR2 from the germline V gene are SSHAT and FNYEAQ (reference sequence). CDR3 residues: CASSPAGVNVLTF. CDR3 nucleotides: TGTGCTAGCAGCCCGGCGGGAGTCAACGTCCTGACTTTC.